This T cell receptor (beta chain) is drawn from a study of T cells in Graves' hyperthyroidism and ophthalmopathy. General study findings and limits: Blood also held most thyroid clonotypes expanded beyond 0.001. Stable hyperthyroidism was separated from ophthalmopathy by a model based on 13 V-J features.

Uncontrolled infection, other autoimmune disease, pregnancy and lactation each barred patients from inclusion. Isolation of PBMCs was performed on 9.5 to 10 ml fresh peripheral blood. RNA transcripts served as the template for amplifying TCR beta CDR3 regions. Using the HTBI primer set, a first-round RT-PCR was run on the TCR CDR3. TCRdb reprocessed the multiplex PCR reads with MiXCR, giving one entry per CDR3 protein. The sample consists of roughly 750,000 distinct CDR3 sequences, about 15% of them appearing once. In its sample, this clonotype was seen a few times. What it binds is not known. The sequencing sample was made of blood. The origin of this receptor is a man younger than 30 with Graves' hyperthyroidism.

The CDR3 DNA reads as TGTGCCAGCAGCCCCCCCGGGACGACAGCACGGTTCTTC. Amino acids: CASSPPGTTARFF. This chain connects TRBV6-2 or TRBV6-3 to TRBJ2-1; D may correspond to TRBD1 or TRBD2 (5 bases each). Trimming removed 6 bases at V and 15 bases at J, with 21 bases between. The CDR3 runs to 13 residues. Per the germline V gene, CDR1 is MNHEY and CDR2 is SVGEGT.